This record looks at one TCR beta chain sequence and its context. Its antigen specificity is not known. No qualities accompany the bases; no much larger clone lies one base away. The library was obtained by the immunoSEQ multiplex PCR assay. A mixture of 60 forward primers for TCR Vbeta segments and 13 reverse primers for TCR Jbeta segments was used in the multiplex PCR. The CDR3 region of rearranged TCR beta genes was amplified from genomic DNA by a multiplex PCR assay. Amplified TCR beta libraries were sequenced as 87-base-pair reads on the Illumina HiSeq System. Per the original workflow: A later analysis counted tens of millions of unique TCR beta chains across the 640 or so repertoires, and about 10 million of these chains were shared by at least two donors. Raw reads were error-corrected and collapsed into unique sequences by a nearest-neighbor algorithm in which closely related sequences were merged to remove PCR and sequencing errors. To assign V, D and J gene segments, CDR3 sequences were aligned to IMGT reference sequences. For a sequence to be retained, at least a six-nucleotide match to both a V gene segment and a J gene segment was required. A rearrangement counted as productive if the CDR3 had no stop codons and remained in frame with V and J, and every other rearrangement counted as non-productive. CDR3 was defined by IMGT convention, running from the second conserved V-encoded cysteine to the conserved J-encoded phenylalanine. Sequences without an unambiguous match to a single V gene segment were excluded from the earlier analysis of 500 to 700 of the donors. In an earlier analysis of roughly 500 of the donors, V segments were called functional above 56.7% productive rearrangements and were called segregating when the between-donor standard deviation exceeded 5%. A statistical classification framework was built for diagnosing cytomegalovirus status from the catalog of TCR beta chain sequences. In a later analysis, V and J genes were assigned by comparing TCR nucleotide sequences against IMGT/GENE-DB human TR gene sequences. In a later analysis, CDR3 sequences and most-parsimonious VDJ recombination scenarios were assigned using the TCRdist pipeline. In a later analysis, each TCR beta chain was defined by its CDR3 amino acid sequence together with its V-gene family, and reads lacking a unique V-gene family were excluded. In a later analysis, some 600 highly shared, low-generation-probability nucleotide sequences were removed to address suspected cross-contamination and a sequencing artifact. In a later analysis, a clonal expansion index for each public chain was calculated from normalized within-repertoire ranks of inferred template counts. In a later analysis, generation probabilities were computed using a VDJ recombination model fitted to out-of-frame rearrangements, and the results were checked against IGoR. In a later analysis, TCR-TCR, TCR-HLA and TCR-CMV co-occurrence was scored with hypergeometric tests, and a repertoire-size bias correction was applied to TCR pairs. A later analysis estimated false discovery rates by permuting HLA or CMV assignments 20 times. In a later analysis, co-occurring TCRs were grouped using DBSCAN, and TCRdist sequence similarity was added for clustering within HLA-allele-positive subsets. Repertoires with fewer than 30,000 or more than 120,000 public chains were left out of co-occurrence clustering, as were a handful of repertoires with anomalous nucleotide sharing. Here the immuneACCESS table is served through TCRdb, limited to in-frame sequences with V and J called. Missing clones are a known gap in these copies; in checked studies unresolved V genes cover under half, and the rest lacks a known reason. From that table come the V and J calls and clone size; the DNA was used to work out D and trimming. The sample table contains some 150,000 clones; only one count was recorded for roughly 80% of them. The ten largest clones add up to roughly 3.1% of the sample.

V is cut back by 6 bases and J by 7 bases, with 9 bases in the junction unmatched. From cysteine to phenylalanine, the CDR3 is 15 amino acids long. CDR3 DNA only is kept here, 45 bases in frame from base 1. According to the germline V gene, CDR1 reads MNHEY and CDR2 reads SVGAGI. This specimen comes from a study of cytomegalovirus exposure and HLA in healthy donors (dated by TCRdb to 2016 to 2017). General notes on the study: According to an earlier analysis of a few hundred of the donors, some 170 million T cells yielded 117 million unique TCR beta sequences and around 300 Gb of sequence data. Among over 350 genotyped donors of the cohort, an average of approximately 240,000 unique TCR beta nucleotide sequences were sequenced per donor, roughly 20% of them non-productive. Using immunosequencing, the study profiled T cell repertoires from approximately 700 subjects and related those repertoires to cytomegalovirus serostatus. The later analysis used no new phenotypic data to find candidate immune exposures, relying instead on TCR beta sequences and their occurrence across donors. All discovery cohort repertoires had been generated using a single sequencing platform. Because of strong linkage in the cohort, roughly five DR-DQ haplotypes were treated as single units for association and clustering. The number of typed donors differed by locus: about 620-640 for A, B, C, DRB1 and DQB1; some 500 for DQA1; around 580 for DPA1; and roughly 470 for DPB1. In a later analysis, previously published TCR beta repertoires from fewer than 750 donors were re-analyzed and high-resolution HLA genotyping was added so that TCR occurrence patterns could be studied. The aim of the study was to test whether cataloging public T cell receptors could identify signatures of past pathogen exposure. An early release covering approximately 600 HLA-typed donors comprised about 320 gigabases of sequencing data and about 90 million unique TCR sequences. Genome-wide SNP genotypes for about 65% of the roughly 670 donors were used in a later genetic analysis, which treated that subset as a discovery cohort. Along with the approximately 700-subject first cohort, a separate validation cohort of about 110 different subjects was used. HLA typing included class I and class II loci at four-digit resolution. Among the roughly 400 genotyped donors, approximately 76% belonged to the genetic ancestry cluster associated with self-reported Caucasian donors. Alongside the repertoire data, information on donor age, sex, ethnicity and CMV serostatus was compiled. The study combined high-throughput TCR immunosequencing, statistical association of individual TCRs with disease status, and machine learning to predict cytomegalovirus infection status. An earlier analysis of some 500 of the donors applied high-throughput TCR beta sequencing to assess whether each TCR beta V gene segment acted as functional or pseudogenic.

The cohort consisted of 650 to 850 healthy bone marrow donors. At the time of sampling, all cohort members were nominally healthy, though unrecorded immune exposures were likely present. The donor was CMV seropositive and belonged to the group of 250 to 350 seropositive cohort members. Each donor provided a peripheral blood sample, and peripheral blood mononuclear cells were used for TCR beta sequencing. Genomic DNA was extracted from the blood cell samples with the Qiagen DNeasy Blood Extraction Kit. What the research found in general, with its limitations: Presence/absence analyses assumed roughly uniform sequencing depth across donors, an assumption that may not hold. Correlated functional status among segregating V segments might reflect linkage disequilibrium, but an unknown experimental factor could not be ruled out. An association between a missense DCLRE1C variant and V-gene and J-gene trimming of TCR beta chains was found in a later genetic analysis and replicated in an independent cohort. In a later analysis, more than 15,000 TCR beta sequences were associated with specific HLA alleles at a false discovery rate of 0.05. The classifier was reported to diagnose cytomegalovirus status with high specificity and sensitivity in both the original and validation cohorts. According to a later genetic analysis, donors in an Asian-associated ancestry cluster had fewer N-insertions in productive TCRs than the roughly 700-donor mean. A few of the identified cytomegalovirus-associated TCR beta chains were confirmed in vitro to be specific for cytomegalovirus antigens. Some IMGT-functional V segments, including TRBV6-2 and TRBV6-3, could not be distinguished by the 87-base-pair reads and were therefore excluded. It was suggested by the authors that the approach could potentially be generalized to other disease states and immunological phenotypes. A further reported finding was that TCR beta sequences accurately predicted the HLA-A and HLA-B alleles for most subjects in the first cohort. A cluster of highly shared sequence variants was judged likely to be a technical artifact of the sequencing pipeline. Assigning TCR associations to individual alleles was difficult when HLA alleles, especially DR and DQ, strongly co-occurred. Most TCR sequences were observed very rarely across donors, whereas some public TCRs were present in many individuals. CMV serostatus was the only immune exposure information available for the cohort. A later analysis reported that several top co-occurrence clusters appeared linked to parvovirus B19, influenza, CMV and Epstein-Barr virus. The study gave a list of 150 to 200 TCR beta chains associated with cytomegalovirus. Broadly in line with IMGT annotations, most TCR beta V segments showed up in productive rearrangements about 87% or about 30% of the time in an earlier analysis of under 700 of the donors. According to a later analysis, most CMV-associated TCR beta chains appeared to be HLA-restricted, and the HLA associations seemed to be driven largely by CMV exposure. Because counts were too low, roughly 16 rarely observed V segments, including chromosome 9 orphons, were left out of the earlier analysis of over 550 of the donors. Only TCR beta chains were sequenced in this cohort, and the absence of alpha or paired-chain data limited detectable features. In a later analysis, TCR association rates were found to vary across HLA loci, with the most associated TCRs seen for DRB1 alleles and the fewest for HLA-C alleles. Compared with equally common non-associated chains, HLA-associated TCR beta chains in a later analysis were more clonally expanded and had lower generation probabilities. HLA typing was unavailable for some donors at each locus, so association tests used only the typed subset.

Rearrangement joined TRBV6-5 to TRBJ2-7, and 13 bases in between align with TRBD2. This TCR was recovered from a man aged 35 to 55 in good health and CMV-seropositive. The sequenced material came from PBMCs. The CDR3 protein sequence reads: CASSRGLAGAGEQYF. The sequenced DNA is TGTGCCAGCAGCCGCGGACTAGCGGGAGCCGGGGAGCAGTACTTC.